Below are 28 T cell receptor beta chains sequenced from a single sample in a study of regulatory T cells in long-lasting Graves disease (dated by TCRdb to about 2021). The intended sense of this specimen's time point label: persistent/refractory GD, antithyroid drugs over 5 years with positive TRAb. For both TCR sequencing and RNA sequencing, RNA was extracted from PBMCs in TRIzol. Receptor libraries were prepared by multiplex PCR. Sequenced using an Illumina HiSeq 4000. iRepertoire HTBI primers and Arm-PCR amplification of CDR3 regions were used to construct TCR beta libraries. Starting from the raw public reads, TCRdb applied fastp trimming at Q25, assembled clones with MiXCR and retained in-frame beta chains. Rows are unified per CDR3 protein, each entry keeping the most common DNA and genes. The sample profile shows a few hundred thousand distinct CDR3 sequences; 20% to 25% of them were found once. The top ten constitute 7.1% of the sample.

The specimen was peripheral blood mononuclear cells (PBMCs), collected when the disease was refractory, from a patient treated with antithyroid drugs. The receptors were sampled from a female donor with Graves disease.

This chain connects TRBV20-1 to TRBJ1-5; the match to TRBD1 covers 9 bases. This CDR3 has 18 residues. Germline loops: CDR1 DFQATT, CDR2 SNEGSKA (reference sequence). Losses at the gene ends were 5 bases for V and 2 bases for J; bases not matched to a gene: 16. In DNA, the CDR3 is TGCAGTGCTTCTCCCCTGGGACAGGGTGCCGAGGGCAATCAGCCCCAGCATTTT. Translation gives CSASPLGQGAEGNQPQHF.

This clonotype has ten or more counts. The chain recombines TRBV29-1 with TRBJ2-5; 7 bases line up with TRBD1. Germline trimming cut 7 bases from V and 5 bases from J; bases unmatched to any gene: 10. CDR3 length: 13 residues. Germline lookup yields CDR1 SQVTM and CDR2 ANQGSEA. CDR3 amino acids: CSAARGFEETQYF. DNA for the CDR3: TGCAGCGCGGCCAGGGGGTTTGAGGAGACCCAGTACTTC.

This clonotype is a singleton in its sample. This is likely a read error, given that the CDR3 carries no conserved phenylalanine or tryptophan at its end. V usage is TRBV6-1 and J usage is TRBJ2-5; TRBD1 might be the D (6 bases). Gene TRBJ2-7 matches the end of the DNA better, so the J call may be wrong. The CDR3 spans 15 residues. Germline lookup yields CDR1 MNHNS and CDR2 SASEGT. The CDR3 loop reads CASSDRTDSPYEQYS. The CDR3 DNA reads TGTGCCAGCAGTGACCGGACAGATTCCCCCTACGAGCAGTACTCC.

The chain combines TRBV19 with TRBJ1-5, with 7 bases fitting TRBD1. J lost 5 bases, V lost 3 bases, and 10 bases had no gene match. Germline V lookup: CDR1 LNHDA, CDR2 SQIVND (reference sequence). The CDR3 has 16 amino acids. This CDR3 reads CASSMALQGSDQPQHF. CDR3 in DNA: TGTGCCAGTAGTATGGCATTACAGGGGTCAGATCAGCCCCAGCATTTT.

This chain connects TRBV18 to TRBJ2-5, with D tentatively TRBD1 (6 bases). The CDR3 consists of 16 residues. Germline CDR1 and CDR2: KGHSH and LQKENI. V lost 0 bases and J 0 bases, leaving 11 bases between the germline ends. The CDR3 DNA follows: TGTGCCAGCTCACCACCAAATGGACAGTACCAAGAGACCCAGTACTTC. Translating it yields CASSPPNGQYQETQYF.

This clonotype showed up just a few times. The chain combines TRBV27 with TRBJ2-7; D remains ambiguous. CDR3 size: 13 residues. CDR1 is MNHEY, CDR2 SMNVEV, per germline (reference sequence). The ends were cut back, 8 bases at V and 1 base at J, with 12 bases in the middle. Here the CDR3 reads CASGWKGSYEQYF. As DNA, the CDR3 is TGTGCCAGCGGTTGGAAGGGTTCCTACGAGCAGTACTTC.

This clonotype was observed a single time. The V call is TRBV18, the J call TRBJ1-1; D possibly corresponds to TRBD1 (5 bases). CDR3 size: 17 residues. CDR1 is KGHSH, CDR2 LQKENI, per germline. The V end lost 1 base, the J end lost 6 bases, and 21 bases lay between the germline ends. The CDR3 is CASSPQRDRGVTAEAFF. CDR3 bases: TGTGCCAGCTCACCACAGCGGGACCGGGGCGTCACGGCTGAAGCTTTCTTT. Filled out from reference TRBV18 and TRBJ1-1, the complete variable domain reads NAGVMQNPRHLVRRRGQEARLRCSPMKGHSHVYWYRQLPEEGLKFMVYLQKENIIDESGMPKERFSAEFPKEGPSILRIQQVVRGDSAAYFCASSPQRDRGVTAEAFFGQGTRLTVV.

This clonotype was seen a few times. The genes are TRBV12-3 or TRBV12-4 and TRBJ1-2; no firm D call. V was shortened by 3 bases and J by 6 bases, with 11 bases between the two germline ends. CDR3 length equals 13 residues. Written as DNA, the CDR3 is TGTGCCAGCAGTTTGGTTGTAGTAGATGGCTACACCTTC. Translation: CASSLVVVDGYTF.

This clonotype has only a few counts. The chain couples TRBV20-1 to TRBJ1-2, with 9 bases fitting TRBD1. Germline V gene data show CDR1 as DFQATT and CDR2 as SNEGSKA (reference sequence). The CDR3 has 14 amino acids. V was clipped by 4 bases and J by 1 base; unmatched bases: 4. CDR3 in amino acids: CSATTGGGNYGYTF. CDR3 nucleotide sequence: TGCAGTGCTACCACAGGGGGCGGTAACTATGGCTACACCTTC.

This clonotype was seen repeatedly, ten times or more. The genes are TRBV28 and TRBJ1-5; D is possibly TRBD1 (5 bases). V was clipped by 8 bases and J by 5 bases, with 10 bases between them. This CDR3 region has 12 residues. Germline CDR1 is MDHEN and CDR2 is SYDVKM. The CDR3 sequence: CASQHRYQPQHF. CDR3 nucleotide sequence: TGTGCCAGCCAACACAGGTATCAGCCCCAGCATTTT.

This clonotype was picked up many times. The chain carries TRBV9 and TRBJ1-2; 7 bases agree with TRBD1. This CDR3 region has 14 residues. The germline CDR1 and CDR2 sequences are SGDLS and YYNGEE. V lost 6 bases to trimming and J lost 4 bases; unmatched junction nucleotides: 9. The CDR3 region has the DNA TGTGCCAGCAACATCGGGACAGAGGGCTATGGCTACACCTTC. It translates to CASNIGTEGYGYTF. The full variable domain, in which reference TRBV9 and TRBJ1-2 provide the parts outside the CDR3, is DSGVTQTPKHLITATGQRVTLRCSPRSGDLSVYWYQQSLDQGLQFLIQYYNGEERAKGNILERFSAQQFPDLHSELNLSSLELGDSALYFCASNIGTEGYGYTFGSGTRLTVV.

This clonotype was detected a few times. This chain uses TRBV20-1 with TRBJ1-1; D is ambiguous. Germline CDR1 is DFQATT and CDR2 is SNEGSKA (reference sequence). This CDR3 contains 12 residues. With 1 base removed from V and 4 bases from J, the gap between germline ends came to 7 bases. CDR3 amino acids: CSARAPGTEAFF. The CDR3 DNA is TGCAGTGCTAGAGCCCCAGGCACTGAAGCTTTCTTT.

The chain couples TRBV11-3 to TRBJ2-1, with a possible D match to TRBD2 (5 bases). This CDR3 region has 15 residues. CDR1 and CDR2 (germline): SGHNT, YENEEA. V was trimmed by 2 bases and J by 1 base, leaving 9 bases between them. The CDR3 protein is CASSLLTTSYNEQFF. The CDR3 DNA sequence: TGTGCCAGCAGCTTACTGACTACGTCCTACAATGAGCAGTTCTTC.

This clonotype was counted at least ten times. The V call is TRBV28, the J call TRBJ1-2, with D unclear. In germline, CDR1 is MDHEN, CDR2 SYDVKM. V was clipped by 2 bases and J by 7 bases, with 8 bases between them. The CDR3 runs to 12 residues. This CDR3 is CASSLRGFGYTF. The CDR3, as DNA: TGTGCCAGCAGTTTAAGAGGGTTTGGCTACACCTTC.

This chain links TRBV6-5 with TRBJ2-3, with TRBD1 identical over 10 bases. V lost 4 bases to trimming and J lost 4 bases; unmatched junction nucleotides: 5. The CDR3 sequence is 15 residues long. CDR1 and CDR2 (germline): MNHEY, SVGAGI. In nucleotides, the CDR3 is TGTGCCAGCAGTTCCCGGGACAGGGGTCCAGATACGCAGTATTTT. Protein sequence: CASSSRDRGPDTQYF.

This clonotype occurred a few times. V and J are TRBV11-2 and TRBJ2-2; D not certain. This CDR3 region has 12 residues. Trimming pared 5 bases from V and 9 bases from J, leaving 10 bases between. The germline V gene has CDR1 SGHAT and CDR2 FQNNGV. CDR3 sequence: CASSLLLWELFF. The CDR3 DNA is TGTGCCAGCAGCCTACTCTTGTGGGAGCTGTTTTTT.

This chain links TRBV24-1 with TRBJ2-3; D perhaps matches TRBD2 (6 bases). Germline CDR1 reads KGHDR; CDR2 reads SFDVKD. V was shortened by 1 base and J by 4 bases, with 14 bases between the two germline ends. This CDR3 contains 16 residues. CDR3 loop: CATSDLSVRGSDTQYF. CDR3 bases: TGTGCCACCAGTGATTTAAGTGTCCGGGGGTCAGATACGCAGTATTTT.

The table lists this clonotype with many counts. The genes are TRBV28 and TRBJ1-4; possible D gene TRBD1, 5 bases. This CDR3 spans 16 amino acids. The V gene's germline CDR1 is MDHEN and CDR2 SYDVKM. The ends were cut back, 2 bases at V and 0 bases at J, with 10 bases in the middle. DNA for the CDR3: TGTGCCAGCAGTTTACGAGGGGCAGCAACTAATGAAAAACTGTTTTTT. Protein sequence: CASSLRGAATNEKLFF.

J is TRBJ2-2 and V is TRBV3-1; D is unclear. Germline CDR1 and CDR2: LGHDT and YNNKEL (reference sequence). Between the trimmed V and J ends, which lost 4 bases and 4 bases, there was a span of 10 bases. This CDR3 is built from 14 residues. In DNA form, the CDR3 reads TGTGCCAGCAGCCCGCGACCTCTCACCGGGGAGCTGTTTTTT. This encodes CASSPRPLTGELFF.

The CDR3: CASSSPSPGGFRDTQYF. CDR3 coding DNA: TGTGCCAGCAGTTCCCCATCTCCAGGGGGCTTTCGAGATACGCAGTATTTT. This chain joins TRBV6-2 or TRBV6-3 and TRBJ2-3; TRBD1 aligns across 8 bases. V lost 4 bases and J lost 5; bases outside the gene matches: 14. Germline V gives CDR1 MNHEY, CDR2 SVGEGT. The CDR3 sequence is 17 residues long.

The chain has TRBV30 and TRBJ2-2; 7 bases match TRBD2. This CDR3 is 14 amino acids long. V lost 4 bases and J lost 5; bases outside the gene matches: 7. Germline V gene data show CDR1 as GTSNPN and CDR2 as SVGIG (reference sequence). The CDR3 coding sequence is TGTGCCTGGAATTCTGGAGCGGGGACCGGGGAGCTGTTTTTT. Protein sequence: CAWNSGAGTGELFF. Based on the CDR3 plus reference TRBV30 and TRBJ2-2, the full variable domain is SQTIHQWPATLVQPVGSPLSLECTVEGTSNPNLYWYRQAAGRGLQLLFYSVGIGQISSEVPQNLSASRPQDRQFILSSKKLLLSDSGFYLCAWNSGAGTGELFFGEGSRLTVL.

This clonotype has a count of ten or more. The V call is TRBV12-3 or TRBV12-4, the J call TRBJ2-2; no clear D gene. V gave up 3 bases and J gave up 4 bases, with 6 bases separating them. The CDR3 sequence is 13 residues long. CDR3: CASSFLSTGELFF. CDR3 coding DNA: TGTGCCAGCAGTTTCCTATCCACCGGGGAGCTGTTTTTT.

This clonotype occurred many times. V is TRBV28 and J is TRBJ1-5; no clear D. The CDR3 contains 13 residues. Trimming removed 2 bases from V and 9 bases from J, with 11 bases in between. Germline CDR1 is MDHEN and CDR2 is SYDVKM. The CDR3 region has the DNA TGTGCCAGCAGTTTAACCCAACCAATGCCCCAGCATTTT. Its translation is CASSLTQPMPQHF.

This clonotype has a count of ten or more. This chain joins TRBV27 and TRBJ1-5, with 8 bases that match TRBD1. Germline V gene sequence: CDR1 MNHEY, CDR2 SMNVEV (reference sequence). Trimming at V came to 5 bases and at J to 4 bases, leaving 7 bases not matched to a gene. CDR3 length: 15 amino acids. The CDR3 nucleotides read TGTGCCAGCAGTCCGGTGACAGGGGCAAATCAGCCCCAGCATTTT. It translates to CASSPVTGANQPQHF.

The V and J genes are TRBV5-6 and TRBJ1-1; D gene uncertain. V lost 6 bases and J 5 bases, leaving 14 bases between the germline ends. The CDR3 has 13 amino acids. Looked up from germline, CDR1 is SGHDT and CDR2 is YYEEEE. The CDR3 sequence is CASTSKRVTEAFF. The CDR3 DNA follows: TGTGCCAGCACCAGCAAGAGGGTTACTGAAGCTTTCTTT.

This chain joins TRBV7-2 and TRBJ2-2; D not certain. CDR3 length equals 13 residues. The germline CDR1 and CDR2 sequences are SGHTA and FQGNSA. V was trimmed by 5 bases and J by 6 bases, leaving 10 bases between them. In nucleotides, the CDR3 is TGTGCCAGCAGCCTTCGAGTGTCCGGGGAGCTGTTTTTT. Translated: CASSLRVSGELFF.

This clonotype showed up many times. The gene calls are TRBV12-3 or TRBV12-4 and TRBJ2-5, with 7 bases fitting TRBD2. Losses at the gene ends were 7 bases for V and 5 bases for J; bases not matched to a gene: 7. The CDR3 spans 13 residues. This CDR3 reads CASTPGGGETQYF. DNA for the CDR3: TGTGCCAGCACCCCGGGGGGAGGCGAGACCCAGTACTTC.

The rearrangement links TRBV7-2 to TRBJ2-7; the D is unclear. This CDR3 is 13 amino acids long. The germline CDR1 and CDR2 sequences are SGHTA and FQGNSA. V dropped 3 bases and J dropped 7 bases, with 13 bases sitting between them. The CDR3 protein is CASSLYGEGEQYF. CDR3 in DNA: TGTGCCAGCAGCTTGTACGGCGAAGGGGAGCAGTACTTC.